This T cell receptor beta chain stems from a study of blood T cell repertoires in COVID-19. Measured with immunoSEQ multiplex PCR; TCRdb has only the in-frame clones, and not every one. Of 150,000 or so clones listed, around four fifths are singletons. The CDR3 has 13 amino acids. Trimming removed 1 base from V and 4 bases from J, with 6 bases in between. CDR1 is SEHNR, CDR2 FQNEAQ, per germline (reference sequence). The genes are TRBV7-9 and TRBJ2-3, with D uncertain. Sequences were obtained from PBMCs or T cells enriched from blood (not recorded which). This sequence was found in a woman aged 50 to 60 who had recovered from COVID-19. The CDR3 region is CASSLGAADTQYF. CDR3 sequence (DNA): TGTGCCAGCAGCTTAGGAGCCGCAGATACGCAGTATTTT.